The source of this TCR beta chain is a study of identical twins. This clonotype appeared a few times. TCRdb re-analysed the 5' RACE reads in MiXCR, keeping a single row per CDR3 protein. Among 600,000 to 800,000 distinct CDR3 sequences listed, about 20% were seen once. Trimming took 0 bases from V and 7 from J, leaving 8 bases between them. This CDR3 region has 14 residues. Germline CDR1 and CDR2: SGHRS and YFSETQ. This same sample was also part of a study on T cells expressing NK-cell markers.

This TCR derives from a woman under 30 in good health. Sequencing was done on a sample of PBMCs. J is TRBJ1-6 and V is TRBV5-1; D remains ambiguous. CDR3 in amino acids: CASSLGDTNSPLHF. Written as DNA, the CDR3 is TGCGCCAGCAGCTTGGGTGACACAAATTCACCCCTCCACTTT.